This T cell receptor (beta chain) was found in a study of T cell changes during pregnancy in multiple sclerosis. The repertoire was sequenced with immunoSEQ multiplex PCR; TCRdb's copy has only in-frame clones and lacks some. The table has some 70,000 clones, more than 90% seen once. Sample: peripheral blood, taken after pregnancy. This clonotype was obtained from a female donor in good health, enrolled as a control in a pregnancy study.

CDR3 residues: CASSLPGSGNTIYF. CDR3 bases: TGTGCCAGCAGTTTACCAGGGTCCGGAAACACCATATATTTT. The chain uses TRBV28 and TRBJ1-3, with D possibly being TRBD1 (5 bases). This CDR3 contains 14 residues. Germline-derived CDR1 and CDR2 are MDHEN and SYDVKM. Trimming removed 2 bases from V and 4 bases from J, with 9 bases in between.